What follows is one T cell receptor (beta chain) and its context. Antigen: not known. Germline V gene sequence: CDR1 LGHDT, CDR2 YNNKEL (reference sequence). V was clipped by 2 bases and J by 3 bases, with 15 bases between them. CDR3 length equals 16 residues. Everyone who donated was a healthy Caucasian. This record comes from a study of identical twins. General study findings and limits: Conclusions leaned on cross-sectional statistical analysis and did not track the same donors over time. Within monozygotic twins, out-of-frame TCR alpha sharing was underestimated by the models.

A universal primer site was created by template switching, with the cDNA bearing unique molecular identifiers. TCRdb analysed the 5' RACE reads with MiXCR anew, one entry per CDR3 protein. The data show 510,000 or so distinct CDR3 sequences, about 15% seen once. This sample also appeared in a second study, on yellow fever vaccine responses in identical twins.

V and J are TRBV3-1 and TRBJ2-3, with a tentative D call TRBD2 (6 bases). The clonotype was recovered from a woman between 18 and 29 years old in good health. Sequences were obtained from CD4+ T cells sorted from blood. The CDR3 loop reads CASSQSPGVGTDTQYF. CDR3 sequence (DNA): TGTGCCAGCAGCCAAAGTCCGGGAGTAGGGACAGATACGCAGTATTTT.